This T cell receptor beta chain was observed in a study of blood T cell repertoires in COVID-19. Study summary: Samples of COVID-19 (acute and convalescent) were obtained from the United States, Italy and Spain. In each case, the material was cDNA or gDNA derived from T cells, B-cell-depleted T cells, or PBMCs.

Trimming cost V 11 bases and J 5 bases, with 18 bases left between them. Germline V gene lookup returns CDR1 SEHNR and CDR2 FQNEAQ (reference sequence). The CDR3 covers 13 residues. Original handling: Reference gene primer amplification gave nucleated cell count estimates. Generated by immunoSEQ multiplex PCR, the TCRdb table keeps only in-frame clones and is missing some. The V and J calls and clone size are taken from that table; D and trimming were inferred from the DNA. Here the sample spans over 350,000 clones, 86% being singletons. Sequenced material: peripheral blood. This TCR derives from a woman in her twenties or thirties with active or convalescent COVID-19. The chain employs TRBV7-9 and TRBJ2-5, with D tentatively TRBD2 (5 bases). This CDR3 is CAAGPQAVETQYF. As DNA, the CDR3 is TGTGCCGCGGGTCCACAAGCGGTGGAGACCCAGTACTTC.